The entry below gives a single T cell receptor beta chain sequence along with its context. The target antigen is unknown. This entry belongs to a study of cytomegalovirus exposure and HLA in healthy donors. V lost 5 bases to trimming and J lost 2 bases; unmatched junction nucleotides: 6. The germline CDR1 and CDR2 sequences are SEHNR and FQNEAQ (reference sequence). The CDR3 covers 16 residues. Healthy bone marrow donors formed the donor group. 60 Vbeta and 13 Jbeta primers were used in PCR. Libraries were prepared by immunoSEQ multiplex PCR; TCRdb keeps only in-frame clonotypes and omits some of them. The repertoire holds over 110,000 clones, with approximately 70% as singletons. Study-level findings and limits: Earlier findings revealed that most TCR beta V segments proved productive either about 90% or about 30% of the time. Follow-up analysis found HLA locus-dependent TCR association rates, highest for DRB1 and lowest for HLA-C. An analysis was carried out at a later point. It showed that HLA-associated TCR beta chains were more clonally expanded than equally common non-associated chains.

Specimen: PBMCs. The sequence derives from a middle-aged woman in good health and CMV-seronegative. This chain joins TRBV7-9 and TRBJ2-3; 11 positions agree with TRBD2. CDR3 in DNA: TGTGCCAGCAGCCTTAGCGGGGGGGCGTACACAGATACGCAGTATTTT. This gives the protein CASSLSGGAYTDTQYF.